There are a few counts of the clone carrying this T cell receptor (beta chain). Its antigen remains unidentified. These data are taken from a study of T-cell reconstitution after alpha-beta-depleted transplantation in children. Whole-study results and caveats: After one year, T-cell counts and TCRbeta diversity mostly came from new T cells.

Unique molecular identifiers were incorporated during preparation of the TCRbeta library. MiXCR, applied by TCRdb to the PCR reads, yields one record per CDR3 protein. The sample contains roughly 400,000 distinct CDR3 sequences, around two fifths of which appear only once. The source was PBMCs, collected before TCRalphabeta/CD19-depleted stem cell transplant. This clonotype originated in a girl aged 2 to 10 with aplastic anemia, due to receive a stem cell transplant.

DNA of the CDR3: TGCAGTGCTACTAGCGGGGGGGCTTACGAGCAGTACTTC. This gives the protein CSATSGGAYEQYF. This chain uses TRBV20-1 with TRBJ2-7, with TRBD2 matching over 12 bases. Losses at the gene ends were 4 bases for V and 4 bases for J; bases not matched to a gene: 2. Germline values: CDR1 DFQATT, CDR2 SNEGSKA (reference sequence). The CDR3 has 13 amino acids.